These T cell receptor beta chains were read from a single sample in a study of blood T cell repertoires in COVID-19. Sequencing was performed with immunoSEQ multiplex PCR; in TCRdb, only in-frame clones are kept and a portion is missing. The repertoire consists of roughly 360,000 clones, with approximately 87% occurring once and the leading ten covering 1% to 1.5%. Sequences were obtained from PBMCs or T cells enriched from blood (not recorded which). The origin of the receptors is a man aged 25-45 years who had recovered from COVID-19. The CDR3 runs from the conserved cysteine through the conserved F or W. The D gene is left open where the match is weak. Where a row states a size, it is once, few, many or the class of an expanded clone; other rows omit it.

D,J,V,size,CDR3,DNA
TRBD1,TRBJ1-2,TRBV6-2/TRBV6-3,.,CASSRRQGTTVNGYTF,TGTGCCAGCAGTCGACGACAGGGGACGACTGTGAATGGCTACACCTTC
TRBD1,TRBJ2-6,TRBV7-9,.,CASSQNRGPGANVLTF,TGTGCCAGCAGTCAGAACAGGGGGCCTGGGGCCAACGTCCTGACTTTC
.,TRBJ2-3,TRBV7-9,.,CASSLGGLGTDTQYF,TGTGCCAGCAGCTTAGGGGGCTTAGGCACAGATACGCAGTATTTT
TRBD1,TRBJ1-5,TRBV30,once,CAWSPPGQGFQPQHF,TGTGCCTGGAGTCCCCCGGGACAGGGCTTTCAGCCCCAGCATTTT
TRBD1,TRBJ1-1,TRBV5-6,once,CASSWGQGEAFF,TGTGCCAGCAGCTGGGGACAGGGAGAAGCTTTCTTT
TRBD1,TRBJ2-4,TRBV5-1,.,CASSLEVRTGGNIQYF,TGCGCCAGCAGCTTGGAAGTAAGGACAGGGGGGAACATTCAGTACTTC
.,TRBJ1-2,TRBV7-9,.,CASSLAGGHGYTF,TGTGCCAGCAGCTTAGCAGGGGGACATGGCTACACCTTC
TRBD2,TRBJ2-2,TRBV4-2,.,CASSQRTSGGAGELFF,TGTGCCAGCAGCCAACGGACTAGCGGGGGGGCCGGGGAGCTGTTTTTT
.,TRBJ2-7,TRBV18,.,CASSPVGIEQYF,TGTGCCAGCTCCCCGGTGGGCATCGAGCAGTACTTC
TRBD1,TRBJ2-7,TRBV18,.,CASSRGQGNFNEQYF,TGTGCCAGCTCACGGGGACAGGGTAATTTTAACGAGCAGTACTTC
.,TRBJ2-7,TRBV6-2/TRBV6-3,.,CASSFQNSYEQYF,TGTGCCAGCAGTTTCCAAAATTCCTACGAGCAGTACTTC
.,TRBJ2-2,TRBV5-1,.,CASSLGTYRETGELFF,TGCGCCAGCAGCTTGGGGACCTACAGGGAAACCGGGGAGCTGTTTTTT
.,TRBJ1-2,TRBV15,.,CATSAFEDGYTF,TGTGCCACCAGCGCCTTTGAGGATGGCTACACCTTC
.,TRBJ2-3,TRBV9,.,CASSVETGIRDTQYF,TGTGCCAGCAGCGTAGAGACGGGAATTAGAGATACGCAGTATTTT
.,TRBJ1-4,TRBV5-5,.,CASSLAFQTANEKLFF,TGTGCCAGCAGCTTGGCCTTCCAAACAGCTAATGAAAAACTGTTTTTT
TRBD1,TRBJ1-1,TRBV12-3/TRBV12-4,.,CASRSTGGTEAFF,TGTGCCAGCAGGTCTACAGGGGGCACTGAAGCTTTCTTT
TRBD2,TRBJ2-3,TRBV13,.,CASSLVSGVGTDTQYF,TGTGCCAGCAGCTTAGTTAGCGGGGTAGGGACAGATACGCAGTATTTT
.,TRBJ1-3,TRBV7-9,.,CASSLAGNTIYF,TGTGCCAGCAGTCTAGCTGGAAACACCATATATTTT
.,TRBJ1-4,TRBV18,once,CASSLGQGGNEKLFF,TGTGCCAGCTCACTAGGTCAGGGCGGCAATGAAAAACTGTTTTTT
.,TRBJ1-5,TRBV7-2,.,CASSLGQANQPQHF,TGTGCCAGCAGCTTAGGACAGGCCAATCAGCCCCAGCATTTT
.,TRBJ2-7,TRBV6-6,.,CASSQSEHLYEQYF,TGTGCCAGCAGTCAGTCGGAGCACCTCTATGAGCAGTACTTC
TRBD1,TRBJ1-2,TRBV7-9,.,CASSPWTGSYTF,TGTGCCAGCAGCCCGTGGACAGGGAGCTACACCTTC
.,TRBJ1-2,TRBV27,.,CASSPSTGGIRGYTF,TGTGCCAGCAGTCCGTCGACAGGTGGGATACGGGGCTACACCTTC
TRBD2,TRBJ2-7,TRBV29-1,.,CSVGEGRSGYEQYF,TGCAGCGTTGGGGAGGGCAGGTCTGGCTACGAGCAGTACTTC
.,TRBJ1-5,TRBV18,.,CASSLRQNQPQHF,TGTGCCAGCTCACTGCGACAGAATCAGCCCCAGCATTTT
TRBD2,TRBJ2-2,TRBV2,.,CASSQNSGANTGELFF,TGTGCCAGCAGTCAAAATAGCGGGGCGAACACCGGGGAGCTGTTTTTT
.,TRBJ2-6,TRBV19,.,CASSIDGSGANVLTF,TGTGCCAGTAGTATTGACGGGTCTGGGGCCAACGTCCTGACTTTC
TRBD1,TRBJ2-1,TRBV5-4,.,CASSPSQGDKQFF,TGTGCCAGCAGCCCCTCACAGGGGGATAAGCAGTTCTTC
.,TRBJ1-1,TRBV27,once,CASRTRGRTEAFF,TGTGCCAGCAGGACCAGGGGCAGGACTGAAGCTTTCTTT
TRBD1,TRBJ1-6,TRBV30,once,CAWSVGWGQGFNSGSPLHF,TGTGCCTGGAGTGTAGGCTGGGGACAGGGGTTTAATTCGGGTTCACCCCTCCACTTT
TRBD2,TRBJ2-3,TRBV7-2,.,CASSSPGGLITDTQYF,TGTGCCAGCAGCTCCCCGGGAGGACTTATCACAGATACGCAGTATTTT
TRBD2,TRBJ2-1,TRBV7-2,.,CASNLPLAFNEQFF,TGTGCCAGCAATCTCCCACTAGCGTTCAATGAGCAGTTCTTC
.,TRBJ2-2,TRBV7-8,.,CASSFHTWTRQGAGELFF,TGTGCCAGCAGCTTCCATACCTGGACCAGGCAAGGGGCCGGGGAGCTGTTTTTT
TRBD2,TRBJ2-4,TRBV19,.,CASTPGRARIQYF,TGTGCCAGTACTCCGGGGAGGGCGCGTATTCAGTACTTC
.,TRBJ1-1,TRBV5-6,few,CASSLLGRLEDTEAFF,TGTGCCAGCAGCTTGCTTGGCAGGTTGGAGGACACTGAAGCTTTCTTT
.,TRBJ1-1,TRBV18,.,CASSEEGRPGAFF,TGTGCCAGCTCAGAGGAGGGCAGGCCAGGAGCTTTCTTT
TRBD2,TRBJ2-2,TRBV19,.,CASSIGAGVNTGELFF,TGTGCCAGTAGTATAGGAGCGGGGGTGAACACCGGGGAGCTGTTTTTT
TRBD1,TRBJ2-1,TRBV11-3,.,CASSSGTGGYNEQFF,TGTGCCAGCAGCTCCGGGACAGGGGGCTACAATGAGCAGTTCTTC